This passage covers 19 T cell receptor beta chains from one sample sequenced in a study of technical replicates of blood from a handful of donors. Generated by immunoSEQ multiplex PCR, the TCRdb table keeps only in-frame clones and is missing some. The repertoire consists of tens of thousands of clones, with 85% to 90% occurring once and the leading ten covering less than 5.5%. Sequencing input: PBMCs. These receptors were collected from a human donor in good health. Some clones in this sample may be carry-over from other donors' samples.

CDR3 sequence (DNA): TGTGCCAGCAGCCTGATTACTAGCGGGAATGCAAATGAGCAGTTCTTC. The encoded protein is CASSLITSGNANEQFF. The chain uses TRBV14 and TRBJ2-1, with 10 nucleotides matching TRBD2. The CDR3 runs to 16 residues. Germline values: CDR1 SGHDN, CDR2 FVKESK. The junction had 10 bases not matched to a gene; V was cut back by 4 bases and J by 7 bases.

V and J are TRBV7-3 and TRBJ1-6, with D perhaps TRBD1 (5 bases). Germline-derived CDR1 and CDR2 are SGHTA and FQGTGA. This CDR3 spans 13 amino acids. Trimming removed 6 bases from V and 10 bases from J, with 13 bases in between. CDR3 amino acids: CASSTNQGSPLHF. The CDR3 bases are TGTGCCAGCAGTACAAATCAGGGATCACCCCTCCACTTT.

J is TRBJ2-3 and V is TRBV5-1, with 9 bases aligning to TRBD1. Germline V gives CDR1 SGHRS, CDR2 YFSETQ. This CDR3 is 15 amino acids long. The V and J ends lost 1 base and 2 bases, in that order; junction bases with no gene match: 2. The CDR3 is CASSLTGGFTDTQYF. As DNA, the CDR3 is TGCGCCAGCAGCTTGACAGGGGGCTTCACAGATACGCAGTATTTT.

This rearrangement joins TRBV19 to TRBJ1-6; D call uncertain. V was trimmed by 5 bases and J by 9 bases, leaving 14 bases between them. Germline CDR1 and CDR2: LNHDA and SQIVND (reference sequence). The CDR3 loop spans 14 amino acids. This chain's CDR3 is CASSLDLLGSPLHF. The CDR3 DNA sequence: TGTGCCAGTAGTCTCGACCTTCTAGGTTCACCCCTCCACTTT. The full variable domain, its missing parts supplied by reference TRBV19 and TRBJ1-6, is DGGITQSPKYLFRKEGQNVTLSCEQNLNHDAMYWYRQDPGQGLRLIYYSQIVNDFQKGDIAEGYSVSREKKESFPLTVTSAQKNPTAFYLCASSLDLLGSPLHFGNGTRLTVT.

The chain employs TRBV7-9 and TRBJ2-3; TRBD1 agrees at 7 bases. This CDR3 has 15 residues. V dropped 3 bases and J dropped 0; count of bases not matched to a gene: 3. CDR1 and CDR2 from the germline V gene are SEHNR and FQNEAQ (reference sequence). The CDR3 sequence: CASSFYRGSTDTQYF. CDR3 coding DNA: TGTGCCAGCAGCTTTTACAGGGGAAGCACAGATACGCAGTATTTT.

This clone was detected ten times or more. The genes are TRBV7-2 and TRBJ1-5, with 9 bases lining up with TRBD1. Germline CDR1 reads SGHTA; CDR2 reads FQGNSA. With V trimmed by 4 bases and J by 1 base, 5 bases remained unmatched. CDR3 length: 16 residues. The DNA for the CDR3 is TGTGCCAGCAGCTCCTCGACAGGGGGAAGCAATCAGCCCCAGCATTTT. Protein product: CASSSSTGGSNQPQHF.

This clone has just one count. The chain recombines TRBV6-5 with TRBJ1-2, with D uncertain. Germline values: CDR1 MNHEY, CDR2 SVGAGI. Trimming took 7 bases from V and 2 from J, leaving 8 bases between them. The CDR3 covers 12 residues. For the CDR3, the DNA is TGTGCCAGCAAAACAGAAAACTATGGCTACACCTTC. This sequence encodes CASKTENYGYTF.

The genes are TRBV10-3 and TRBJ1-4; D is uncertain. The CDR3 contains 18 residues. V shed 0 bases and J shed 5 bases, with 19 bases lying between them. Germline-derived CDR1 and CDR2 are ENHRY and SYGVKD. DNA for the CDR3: TGTGCCATCAGTGAGTCGAGGCCAGACCAAATTCTGAATGAAAAACTGTTTTTT. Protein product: CAISESRPDQILNEKLFF.

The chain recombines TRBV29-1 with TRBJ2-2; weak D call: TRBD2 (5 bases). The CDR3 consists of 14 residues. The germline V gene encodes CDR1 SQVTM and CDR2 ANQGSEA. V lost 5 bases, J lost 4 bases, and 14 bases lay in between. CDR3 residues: CSVLEGRGTGELFF. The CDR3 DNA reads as TGCAGCGTTCTCGAGGGTCGGGGCACCGGGGAGCTGTTTTTT.

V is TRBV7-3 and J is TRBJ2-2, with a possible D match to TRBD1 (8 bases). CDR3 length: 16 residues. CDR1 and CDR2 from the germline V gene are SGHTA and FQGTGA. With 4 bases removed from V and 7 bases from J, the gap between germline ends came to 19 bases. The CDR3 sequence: CASSSGTHRGGGELFF. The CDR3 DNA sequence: TGTGCCAGCAGCTCCGGGACTCACAGGGGGGGCGGGGAGCTGTTTTTT. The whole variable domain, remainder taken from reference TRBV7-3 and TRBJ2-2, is GAGVSQTPSNKVTEKGKYVELRCDPISGHTALYWYRQSLGQGPEFLIYFQGTGAADDSGLPNDRFFAVRPEGSVSTLKIQRTERGDSAVYLCASSSGTHRGGGELFFGEGSRLTVL.

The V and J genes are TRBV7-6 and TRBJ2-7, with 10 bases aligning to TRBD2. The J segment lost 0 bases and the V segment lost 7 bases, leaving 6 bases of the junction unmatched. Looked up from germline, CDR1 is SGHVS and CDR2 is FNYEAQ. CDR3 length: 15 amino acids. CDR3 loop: CASTQRLAGSYEQYF. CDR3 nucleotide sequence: TGTGCCAGCACCCAAAGACTAGCGGGCTCCTACGAGCAGTACTTC.

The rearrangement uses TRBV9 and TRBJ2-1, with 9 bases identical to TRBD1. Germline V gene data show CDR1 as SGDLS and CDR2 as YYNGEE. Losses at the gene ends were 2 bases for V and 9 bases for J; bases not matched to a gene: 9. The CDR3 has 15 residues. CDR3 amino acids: CASSVLATGGSEQFF. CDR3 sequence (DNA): TGTGCCAGCAGCGTTCTGGCTACAGGGGGCAGTGAGCAGTTCTTC.

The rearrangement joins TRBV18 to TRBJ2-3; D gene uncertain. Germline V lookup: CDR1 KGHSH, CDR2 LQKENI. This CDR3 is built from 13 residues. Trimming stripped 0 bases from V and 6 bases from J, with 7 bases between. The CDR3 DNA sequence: TGTGCCAGCTCACCACCGAGCGTGGATACGCAGTATTTT. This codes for CASSPPSVDTQYF.

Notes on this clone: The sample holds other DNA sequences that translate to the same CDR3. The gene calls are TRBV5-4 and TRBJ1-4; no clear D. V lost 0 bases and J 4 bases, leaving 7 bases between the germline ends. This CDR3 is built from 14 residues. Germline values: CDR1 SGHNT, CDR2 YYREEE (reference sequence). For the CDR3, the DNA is TGTGCCAGCAGCTTGGATCGGTTTAATGAAAAACTGTTTTTT. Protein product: CASSLDRFNEKLFF.

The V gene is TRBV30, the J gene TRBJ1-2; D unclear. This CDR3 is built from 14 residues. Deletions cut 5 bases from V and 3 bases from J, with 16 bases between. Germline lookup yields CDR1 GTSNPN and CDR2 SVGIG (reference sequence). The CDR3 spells CAWSNGRPDYGYTF. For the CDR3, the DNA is TGTGCCTGGTCCAATGGCAGGCCGGACTATGGCTACACCTTC.

The CDR3 DNA sequence: TGTGCCAGCAGTTACGGGGGACTTTATAATTCACCCCTCCACTTT. It encodes CASSYGGLYNSPLHF. The chain employs TRBV6-6 and TRBJ1-6, with a weak D call TRBD1 (5 bases). CDR3 length equals 15 residues. The germline V and J ends were trimmed by 2 bases and 4 bases, with 9 bases remaining between them. Per germline, CDR1 MNHNY and CDR2 SVGAGI (reference sequence).

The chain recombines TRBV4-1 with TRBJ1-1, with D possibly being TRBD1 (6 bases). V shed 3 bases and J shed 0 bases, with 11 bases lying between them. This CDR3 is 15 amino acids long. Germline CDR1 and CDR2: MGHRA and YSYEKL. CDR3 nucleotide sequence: TGCGCCAGCAGCCAGACCGGGACAATGAACACTGAAGCTTTCTTT. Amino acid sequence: CASSQTGTMNTEAFF.

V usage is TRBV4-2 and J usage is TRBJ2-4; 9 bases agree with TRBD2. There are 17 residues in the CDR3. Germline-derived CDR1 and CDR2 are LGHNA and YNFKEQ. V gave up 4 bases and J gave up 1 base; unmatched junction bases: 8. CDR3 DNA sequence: TGTGCCAGCAGCCGGACTAGCGAAGGGGGGGCCAAAAACATTCAGTACTTC. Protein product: CASSRTSEGGAKNIQYF.

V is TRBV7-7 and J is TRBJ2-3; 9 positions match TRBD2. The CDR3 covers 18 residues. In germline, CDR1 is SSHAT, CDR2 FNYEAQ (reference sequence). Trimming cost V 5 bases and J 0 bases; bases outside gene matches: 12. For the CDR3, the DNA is TGTGCCAGCAGCCAAAGACTAGCGGTCCAGGGGAGCACAGATACGCAGTATTTT. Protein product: CASSQRLAVQGSTDTQYF.